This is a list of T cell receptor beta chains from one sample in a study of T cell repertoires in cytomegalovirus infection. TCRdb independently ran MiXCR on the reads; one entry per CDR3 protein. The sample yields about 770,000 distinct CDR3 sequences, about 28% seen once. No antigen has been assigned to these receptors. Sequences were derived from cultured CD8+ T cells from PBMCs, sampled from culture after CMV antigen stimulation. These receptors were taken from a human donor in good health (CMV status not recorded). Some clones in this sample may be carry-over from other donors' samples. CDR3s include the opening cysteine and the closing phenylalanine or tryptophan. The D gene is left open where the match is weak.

CDR3aa: CSVGSGPLYGYTF
j_gene: TRBJ1-2
d_gene: .
v_gene: TRBV29-1

CDR3aa: CASTLDRSEQYF
j_gene: TRBJ2-7
d_gene: .
v_gene: TRBV5-4

CDR3aa: CASSLGGTGYRDEQFF
j_gene: TRBJ2-1
d_gene: TRBD1
v_gene: TRBV7-8

CDR3aa: CASSLLGRLNTGELFF
j_gene: TRBJ2-2
d_gene: .
v_gene: TRBV7-3

CDR3aa: CASSLNTAMVDGYTF
j_gene: TRBJ1-2
d_gene: .
v_gene: TRBV5-1

CDR3aa: CASSYGNFLMNTEAFF
j_gene: TRBJ1-1
d_gene: .
v_gene: TRBV27

CDR3aa: CSVDMGNGYTF
j_gene: TRBJ1-2
d_gene: .
v_gene: TRBV29-1

CDR3aa: CASSVLMNTEAFF
j_gene: TRBJ1-1
d_gene: .
v_gene: TRBV19

CDR3aa: CASSPFLAGASTDTQYF
j_gene: TRBJ2-3
d_gene: TRBD2
v_gene: TRBV2

CDR3aa: CASSPPTPRGNQPQHF
j_gene: TRBJ1-5
d_gene: .
v_gene: TRBV18

CDR3aa: CASSWTSGPGELFF
j_gene: TRBJ2-2
d_gene: TRBD2
v_gene: TRBV7-6

CDR3aa: CASSYRQGIDTQYF
j_gene: TRBJ2-3
d_gene: TRBD1
v_gene: TRBV7-2

CDR3aa: CASSPRLAGAMRSYNEQFF
j_gene: TRBJ2-1
d_gene: TRBD2
v_gene: TRBV3-1

CDR3aa: CASSWGGQSFF
j_gene: TRBJ2-1
d_gene: .
v_gene: TRBV5-4

CDR3aa: CASSYSSFRNTEAFF
j_gene: TRBJ1-1
d_gene: .
v_gene: TRBV6-5

CDR3aa: CASSPGQLAVAFF
j_gene: TRBJ1-1
d_gene: .
v_gene: TRBV4-1